This is a list of T cell receptor beta chains from one sample in a study of blood T cell repertoires in COVID-19. TCRdb keeps only in-frame clones here, not all; method: immunoSEQ multiplex PCR. The data show roughly 210,000 clones, around 87% seen once. The sample consisted of PBMCs or T cells enriched from blood (not recorded which). These receptors all come from a man aged 25 to 40 in a cohort exposed to, infected with or recovered from COVID-19 (not recorded which). CDR3s include the opening cysteine and the closing phenylalanine or tryptophan. The D gene is left open where the match is weak. Clone size appears in some rows only: once, few, many, or a class for an expanded clone.

TRBJ1-2 TRBV7-2 once NA TGTGCCAGCAGCTCCTCGGGAGGCTGGGGCTACACCTTC CASSSSGGWGYTF
TRBJ2-3 TRBV28 NA TRBD2 TGTGCCAGCAGTACTAGCGGGGGCTCCAATACGAATTATTTT CASSTSGGSNTNYF
TRBJ2-5 TRBV15 NA NA TGTGCCACCAGCAGAGGATCAGGTCTAGAGACCCAGTACTTC CATSRGSGLETQYF
TRBJ2-3 TRBV19 NA NA TGTGCCAGTAGTATATGGGCCCGCCCAATCACAGATACGCAGTATTTT CASSIWARPITDTQYF
TRBJ2-7 TRBV5-1 NA TRBD2 TGCGCCAGCAGCGGGCTGCCCACTAGCGGTGCCCCTCATTCCTACGAGCAGTACTTC CASSGLPTSGAPHSYEQYF
TRBJ2-7 TRBV20-1 NA NA TGCAGTGCCACCTGGAGGGAGGTGCAGTACTTC CSATWREVQYF
TRBJ2-7 TRBV24-1 NA NA TGTGCCACCCGAGGGCACGGGGCCGGGACTTCCTATGCCTACGAGCAGTACTTC CATRGHGAGTSYAYEQYF
TRBJ1-1 TRBV6-5 once NA TGTGCCAGCAGTTCCCCTCGTACAGAGCATTACACTGAAGCTTTCTTT CASSSPRTEHYTEAFF
TRBJ2-3 TRBV15 NA TRBD1 TGTGCCACCAGCACACGGACAGGGAGGCGGGCAGATACGCAGTATTTT CATSTRTGRRADTQYF
TRBJ1-2 TRBV28 NA NA TGTGCCAGCAGTTTATCCCGGACCACCGAGGGCTATGGCTACACCTTC CASSLSRTTEGYGYTF
TRBJ2-3 TRBV5-4 NA TRBD1 TGTGCCAGCAGCTCCAAGGGACAGGGAATAGCCGATACGCAGTATTTT CASSSKGQGIADTQYF
TRBJ1-2 TRBV7-3 few NA TGTGCCAGCAGCTTAGCAGGGGCAGACTATGGCTACACCTTC CASSLAGADYGYTF
TRBJ1-2 TRBV5-1 NA TRBD1 TGCGCCAGCAGCTTGGGACAGGGCGGGTATGGCTACACCTTC CASSLGQGGYGYTF
TRBJ2-1 TRBV4-3 once TRBD2 TGCGCCAGCAGCCAGAAATCCGGGACTAGCGTGTTCTTC CASSQKSGTSVFF
TRBJ2-3 TRBV11-2 NA TRBD2 TGTGCCAGCAGATCTCTGGGAGCGGGAGGACACACAGATACGCAGTATTTT CASRSLGAGGHTDTQYF
TRBJ2-7 TRBV18 NA TRBD1 TGTGCCAGCTCACCCGGGACAGGGGCCTACGAGCAGTACTTC CASSPGTGAYEQYF
TRBJ2-1 TRBV5-8 NA TRBD2 TGTGCCAGCAGCTTGGCCGGGACTAGGACCTACAATGAGCAGTTCTTC CASSLAGTRTYNEQFF
TRBJ1-1 TRBV4-2 NA NA TGTGCCAGCAGCCAACATACAGGTACGAACACTGAAGCTTTCTTT CASSQHTGTNTEAFF
TRBJ1-3 TRBV28 NA NA TGTGCCAGCAGTTTACTGTTCGGGTTTTCTGGAAACACCATATATTTT CASSLLFGFSGNTIYF
TRBJ2-7 TRBV24-1 NA NA TGTGCCACCAGTGATAGGGGCCTTTTGGGGCAGTACTTC CATSDRGLLGQYF
TRBJ1-2 TRBV6-2/TRBV6-3 NA NA TGTGCCAGCAGTTACGACCAACTAATCTATGGCTACACCTTC CASSYDQLIYGYTF
TRBJ1-1 TRBV27 NA NA TGTGCCAGCAGTGCACAGGGTAGGGACACTGAAGCTTTCTTT CASSAQGRDTEAFF
TRBJ1-1 TRBV12-3/TRBV12-4 NA NA TGTGCCAGCGGACTCAGGGGGAACACTGAAGCTTTCTTT CASGLRGNTEAFF
TRBJ2-6 TRBV24-1 NA NA TGTGCCACCAGTGATTTTCGGGGGGCTGTGTCCGGGGCCAACGTCCTGACTTTC CATSDFRGAVSGANVLTF
TRBJ2-5 TRBV25-1 NA NA TGTGCCAGCTGGGGGGGCGTGGAGACCCAGTACTTC CASWGGVETQYF
TRBJ1-1 TRBV27 once NA TGTGCCAGCAGTTTCTTGGGGAGCACTGAAGCTTTCTTT CASSFLGSTEAFF
TRBJ2-7 TRBV27 NA TRBD2 TGTGCCAGCAGTTTAGCTAGCGGGAGCTACGAGCAGTACTTC CASSLASGSYEQYF
TRBJ1-6 TRBV28 NA TRBD1 TGTGCCAGCAGCCCGTGGGGTACAGGGGGGAACTCACCCCTCCACTTT CASSPWGTGGNSPLHF
TRBJ1-3 TRBV9 NA NA TGTGCCAGCAGCGTAGATATCCGGGTCGGAAACACCATATATTTT CASSVDIRVGNTIYF
TRBJ1-5 TRBV3-1/TRBV3-2 NA NA TGTGCCAGCAGCCAAACTTATAGCAATCAGCCCCAGCATTTT CASSQTYSNQPQHF
TRBJ1-5 TRBV3-1/TRBV3-2 few TRBD1 TGTGCCAGCAGCCAAGCCGGGACAGGGATAGTTAACAATCAGCCCCAGCATTTT CASSQAGTGIVNNQPQHF